Described below is a single T cell receptor (beta chain) sequence and its context. No cognate antigen has been identified for it. Base qualities are not at hand, and no much larger clone is one base apart. The data belong to a study of CD8+CD57+ T cells in acquired aplastic anemia (dated by TCRdb to 2016 to 2018). Study-level background: On average, sorted CD4+ and CD8+ cells yielded about 3 ug of extracted DNA, with a range of 0.2 to 27.4 ug. CD8+CD57+ expansion was defined as a frequency above the mean frequency observed in healthy subjects.

Genomic DNA served as template for TCR beta VDJ combination and CDR3 sequence profiling. TCR repertoire sequencing was run on an Illumina HiSeq 2000. For the original study's pipeline: Repertoire assessment relied on Simpson's diversity index, CDR3 size and DJ length profiles, and TRBV/TRBJ rearrangement plots. Whichever DNA sequence was most abundant in the deep sequencing data was defined as the immunodominant clone. CDR3 amino acid sequences were screened for sharing across subjects and were compared with published repertoires and the VDJdb database. In TCRdb, the public reads were trimmed at Q25 with fastp and aligned with MiXCR, with productive beta chains retained. Each CDR3 protein appears once, grouped with its most common genes and DNA. TCRdb, not the original authors, processed these V and J calls. The sample yields approximately 250,000 distinct CDR3 sequences; approximately 80% were counted once. The ten largest account for 40% to 50% of the sample.

The V and J ends are trimmed by 0 bases and 12 bases, leaving 21 bases between them. Looking up the germline V gene yields CDR1 SGDLS and CDR2 YYNGEE. The CDR3 spans 15 residues, from the cysteine through the phenylalanine. Only the CDR3 region is kept as DNA, spanning 45 bases read in frame from base 1. Findings and caveats that apply to the study as a whole: Some 30 CD8+ CDR3 sequences were shared between patients and controls but appeared highly expressed in patients and within their immunodominant clones. Patients and healthy controls showed no significant difference in CD8+ Simpson's diversity (P=0.060).

Flow cytometry had shown CD8+CD57+ cell expansion in the patients selected for sequencing. Every patient had severe acquired aplastic anemia, diagnosed using the International Study of Aplastic Anemia and Agranulocytosis and Camitta criteria. At the time blood was sampled, none of the patients had received any therapy. In this study, sorted CD4+ and CD8+ T cells from the blood of healthy subjects and of severe aplastic anemia patients had their TCR repertoires deep-sequenced. In the USA, patient enrollment took place under clinicaltrials.gov protocols 00001620, 01623167, 00001397, 00071045, 00081523 and 00961064. Ficoll-Paque density gradient centrifugation was used to isolate peripheral blood mononuclear cells. CD4+ and CD8+ T cells were sorted by FACS or magnetic beads before DNA extraction.

Sequencing used sorted CD4+, CD8+, or CD8+CD57+ T cells (not recorded which) from PBMCs. The chain is made from TRBV9 and TRBJ1-1, with a weak D call of TRBD1 (5 bases match). This clonotype was obtained from a human donor with aplastic anemia. The nucleotides read TGTGCCAGCAGCGTAGATGGACAAAGCACAGCTACGCCTTTCTTT. Its translation reads: CASSVDGQSTATPFF. Reference TRBV9 and TRBJ1-1 proteins supply the regions before and after the CDR3; the full variable domain is: DSGVTQTPKHLITATGQRVTLRCSPRSGDLSVYWYQQSLDQGLQFLIQYYNGEERAKGNILERFSAQQFPDLHSELNLSSLELGDSALYFCASSVDGQSTATPFFGQGTRLTVV.